This TCR beta chain was identified during a study of shared clonotypes between healthy human individuals. Points from the study as a whole: Unshared clonotypes carried lower generation probabilities than those common to all four donors.

Data came from immunoSEQ multiplex PCR; TCRdb stores just in-frame clones and leaves some out. The sample gives about 2 million clones, roughly 94% of which show up once; around 1.1% is in the top ten. Naive CD8 cells, CD45RO-negative and positively selected for CCR7, excluded terminally differentiated effector memory CD45RA+ cells. Unmatched junction bases numbered 8, after V lost 2 bases and J lost 1 base. The germline CDR1 and CDR2 sequences are GTSNPN and SVGIG (reference sequence). This CDR3 is 17 amino acids long. Notes on this clone: Antigen: not known. In the same sample, other DNA sequences code for this CDR3.

V and J are TRBV30 and TRBJ2-4, with 10 positions matching TRBD2. Specimen: naive CD8+ T cells sorted from blood. The receptor's source is a man aged 18 to 29 in good health. CDR3 in amino acids: CAWSQEGLADAKNIQYF. CDR3 nucleotide sequence: TGTGCCTGGAGTCAAGAAGGACTAGCGGATGCCAAAAACATTCAGTACTTC.